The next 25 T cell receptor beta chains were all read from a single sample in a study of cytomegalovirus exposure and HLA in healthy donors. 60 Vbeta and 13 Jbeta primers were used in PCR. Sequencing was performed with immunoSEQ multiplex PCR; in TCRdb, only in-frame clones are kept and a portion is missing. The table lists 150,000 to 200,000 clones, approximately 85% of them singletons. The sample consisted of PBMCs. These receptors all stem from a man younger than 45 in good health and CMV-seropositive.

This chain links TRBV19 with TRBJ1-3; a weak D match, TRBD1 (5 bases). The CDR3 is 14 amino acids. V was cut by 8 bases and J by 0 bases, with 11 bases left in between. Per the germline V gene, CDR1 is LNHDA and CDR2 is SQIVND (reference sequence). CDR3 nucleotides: TGTGCCAGTGTTGCGGGGACCTCTGGAAACACCATATATTTT. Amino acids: CASVAGTSGNTIYF.

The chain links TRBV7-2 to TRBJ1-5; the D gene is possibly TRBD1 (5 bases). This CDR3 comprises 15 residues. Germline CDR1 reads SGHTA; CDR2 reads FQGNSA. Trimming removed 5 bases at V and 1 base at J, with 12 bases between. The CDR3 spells CASSPNWGSNQPQHF. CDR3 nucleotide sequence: TGTGCCAGCAGCCCGAACTGGGGCAGCAATCAGCCCCAGCATTTT.

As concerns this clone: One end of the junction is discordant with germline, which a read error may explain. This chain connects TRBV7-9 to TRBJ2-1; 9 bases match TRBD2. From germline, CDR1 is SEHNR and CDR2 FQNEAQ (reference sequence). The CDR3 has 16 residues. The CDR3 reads CSSSLVTSGLTNEQFF. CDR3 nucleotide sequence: TGTTCCAGCAGCTTGGTGACTAGCGGATTAACCAATGAGCAGTTCTTC. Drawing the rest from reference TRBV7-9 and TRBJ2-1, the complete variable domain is DTGVSQNPRHKITKRGQNVTFRCDPISEHNRLYWYRQTLGQGPEFLTYFQNEAQLEKSRLLSDRFSAERPKGSFSTLEIQRTEQGDSAMYLCSSSLVTSGLTNEQFFGPGTRLTVL.

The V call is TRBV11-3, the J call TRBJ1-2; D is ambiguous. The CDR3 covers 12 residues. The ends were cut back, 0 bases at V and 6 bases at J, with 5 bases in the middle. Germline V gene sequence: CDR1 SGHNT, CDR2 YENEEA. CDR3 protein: CASSLDSHGYTF. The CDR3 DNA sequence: TGTGCCAGCAGCTTAGATTCTCATGGCTACACCTTC.

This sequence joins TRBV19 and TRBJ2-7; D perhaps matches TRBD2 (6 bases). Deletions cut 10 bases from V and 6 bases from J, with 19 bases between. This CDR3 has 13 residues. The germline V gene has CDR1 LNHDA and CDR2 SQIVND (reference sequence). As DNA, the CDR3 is TGTGCCACTTCCTCCGGGGGAAAGGCCGAGCAGTACGTC. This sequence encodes CATSSGGKAEQYV.

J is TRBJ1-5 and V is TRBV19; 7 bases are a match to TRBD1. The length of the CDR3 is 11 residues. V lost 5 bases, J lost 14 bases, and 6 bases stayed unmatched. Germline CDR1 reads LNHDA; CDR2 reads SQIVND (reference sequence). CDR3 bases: TGTGCCAGTAGTGGACAGGCGAAGAAGCATTTT. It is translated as CASSGQAKKHF.

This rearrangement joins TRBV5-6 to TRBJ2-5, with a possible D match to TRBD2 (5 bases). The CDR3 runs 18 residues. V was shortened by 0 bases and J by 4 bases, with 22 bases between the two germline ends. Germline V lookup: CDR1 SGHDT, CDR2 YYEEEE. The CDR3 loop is CASSLGLARPPRGETQYF. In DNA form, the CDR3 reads TGTGCCAGCAGCTTGGGGCTGGCCCGGCCACCTCGGGGAGAGACCCAGTACTTC.

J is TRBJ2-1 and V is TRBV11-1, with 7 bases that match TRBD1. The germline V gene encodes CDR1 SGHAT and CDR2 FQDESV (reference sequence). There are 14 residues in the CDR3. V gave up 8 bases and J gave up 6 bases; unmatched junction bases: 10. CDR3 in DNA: TGTGCCAGCGCTCCGACAGGGAACCGCAATGAGCAGTTCTTC. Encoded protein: CASAPTGNRNEQFF.

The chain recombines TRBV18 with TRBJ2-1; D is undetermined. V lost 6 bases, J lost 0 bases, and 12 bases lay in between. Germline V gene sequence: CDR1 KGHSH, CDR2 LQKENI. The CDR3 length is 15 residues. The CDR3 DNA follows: TGTGCCAGCTCGATGTCTAGGAGCTCCTACAATGAGCAGTTCTTC. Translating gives CASSMSRSSYNEQFF.

CDR3 residues: CASSPDRAEGRGNTIYF. In DNA form, the CDR3 reads TGTGCCAGTAGCCCGGACAGGGCCGAAGGTCGAGGAAACACCATATATTTT. The genes are TRBV19 and TRBJ1-3; 8 bases line up with TRBD1. This CDR3 spans 17 amino acids. V shed 6 bases, J shed 4 bases, and the junction held 14 bases outside the gene matches. In germline, CDR1 is LNHDA, CDR2 SQIVND (reference sequence).

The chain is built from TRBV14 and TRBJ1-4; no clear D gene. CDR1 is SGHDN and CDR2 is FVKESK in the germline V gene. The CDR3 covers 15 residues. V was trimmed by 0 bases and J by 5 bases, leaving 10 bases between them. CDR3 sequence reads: CASSQDRHPNEKLFF. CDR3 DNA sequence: TGTGCCAGCAGCCAAGACAGGCACCCCAATGAAAAACTGTTTTTT.

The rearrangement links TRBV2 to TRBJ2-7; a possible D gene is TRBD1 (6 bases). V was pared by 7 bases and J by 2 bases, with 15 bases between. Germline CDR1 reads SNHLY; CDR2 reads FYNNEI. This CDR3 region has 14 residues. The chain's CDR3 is CASKSATGPYEQYF. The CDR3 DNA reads TGTGCCAGCAAGTCCGCGACAGGTCCCTACGAGCAGTACTTC. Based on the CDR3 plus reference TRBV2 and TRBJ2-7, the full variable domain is EPEVTQTPSHQVTQMGQEVILRCVPISNHLYFYWYRQILGQKVEFLVSFYNNEISEKSEIFDDQFSVERPDGSNFTLKIRSTKLEDSAMYFCASKSATGPYEQYFGPGTRLTVT.

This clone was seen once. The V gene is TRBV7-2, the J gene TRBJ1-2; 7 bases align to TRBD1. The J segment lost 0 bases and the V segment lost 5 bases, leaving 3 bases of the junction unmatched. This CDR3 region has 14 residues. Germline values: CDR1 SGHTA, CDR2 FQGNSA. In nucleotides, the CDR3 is TGTGCCAGCAGCCGGGGACAGACTAACTATGGCTACACCTTC. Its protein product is CASSRGQTNYGYTF. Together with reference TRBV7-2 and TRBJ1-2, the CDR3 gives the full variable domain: GAGVSQSPSNKVTEKGKDVELRCDPISGHTALYWYRQSLGQGLEFLIYFQGNSAPDKSGLPSDRFSAERTGGSVSTLTIQRTQQEDSAVYLCASSRGQTNYGYTFGSGTRLTVV.

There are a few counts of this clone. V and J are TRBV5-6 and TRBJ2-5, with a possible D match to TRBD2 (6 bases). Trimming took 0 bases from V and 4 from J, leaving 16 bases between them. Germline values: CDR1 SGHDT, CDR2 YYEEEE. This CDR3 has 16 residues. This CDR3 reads CASSLGAGWGSETQYF. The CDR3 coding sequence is TGTGCCAGCAGCTTGGGAGCGGGTTGGGGGTCAGAGACCCAGTACTTC.

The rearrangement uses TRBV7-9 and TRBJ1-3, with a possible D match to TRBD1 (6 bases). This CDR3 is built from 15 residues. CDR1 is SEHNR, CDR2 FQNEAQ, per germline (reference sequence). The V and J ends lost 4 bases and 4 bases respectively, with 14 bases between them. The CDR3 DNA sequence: TGTGCCAGCAGCTCAGTAGGGGGAGCGGGAAACACCATATATTTT. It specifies CASSSVGGAGNTIYF.

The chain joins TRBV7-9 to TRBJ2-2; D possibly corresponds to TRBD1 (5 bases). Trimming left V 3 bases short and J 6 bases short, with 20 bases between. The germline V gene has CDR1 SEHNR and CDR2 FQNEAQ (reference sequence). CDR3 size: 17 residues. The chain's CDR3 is CASSFSWAGRGSGELFF. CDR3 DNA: TGTGCCAGCAGCTTTAGCTGGGCAGGGCGAGGATCCGGGGAGCTGTTTTTT.

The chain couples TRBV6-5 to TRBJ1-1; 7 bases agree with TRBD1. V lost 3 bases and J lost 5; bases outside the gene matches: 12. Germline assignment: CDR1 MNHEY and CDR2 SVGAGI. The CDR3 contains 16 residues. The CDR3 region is CASSYDRVDTRTEAFF. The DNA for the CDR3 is TGTGCCAGCAGTTATGACAGGGTGGATACTAGGACTGAAGCTTTCTTT.

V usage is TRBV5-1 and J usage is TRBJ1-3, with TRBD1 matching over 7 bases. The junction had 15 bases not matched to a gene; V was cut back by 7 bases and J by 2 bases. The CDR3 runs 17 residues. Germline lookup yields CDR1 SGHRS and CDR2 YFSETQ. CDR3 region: CASGADLGQIAGNTIYF. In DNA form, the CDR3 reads TGCGCCAGCGGAGCCGATTTGGGACAGATTGCTGGAAACACCATATATTTT.

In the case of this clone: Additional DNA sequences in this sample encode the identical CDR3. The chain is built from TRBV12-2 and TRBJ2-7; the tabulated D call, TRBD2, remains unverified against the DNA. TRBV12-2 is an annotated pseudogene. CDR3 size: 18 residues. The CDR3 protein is CASRLARVKPGGSYEQYV. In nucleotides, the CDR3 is TGTGCAAGTCGCTTAGCGCGCGTTAAACCGGGAGGATCCTACGAGCAGTACGTC.

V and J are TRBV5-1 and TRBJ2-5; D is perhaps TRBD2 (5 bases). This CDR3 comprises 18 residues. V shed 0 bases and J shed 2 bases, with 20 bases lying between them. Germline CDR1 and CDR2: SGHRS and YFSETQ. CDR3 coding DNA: TGCGCCAGCAGCTTGGCCGACCTAGCCGGTCTGTGGCAAGAGACCCAGTACTTC. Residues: CASSLADLAGLWQETQYF.

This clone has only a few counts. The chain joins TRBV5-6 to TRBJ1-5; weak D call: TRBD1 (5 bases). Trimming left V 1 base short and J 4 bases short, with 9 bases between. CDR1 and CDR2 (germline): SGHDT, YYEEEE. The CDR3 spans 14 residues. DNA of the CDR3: TGTGCCAGCAGCTTGAGGGGTTGGAATCAGCCCCAGCATTTT. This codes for CASSLRGWNQPQHF.

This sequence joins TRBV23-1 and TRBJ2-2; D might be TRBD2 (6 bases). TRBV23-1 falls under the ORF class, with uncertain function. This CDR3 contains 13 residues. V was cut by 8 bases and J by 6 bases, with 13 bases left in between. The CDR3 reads CASSDGGAGELFF. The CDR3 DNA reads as TGCGCCAGCTCCGACGGCGGGGCCGGGGAGCTGTTTTTT.

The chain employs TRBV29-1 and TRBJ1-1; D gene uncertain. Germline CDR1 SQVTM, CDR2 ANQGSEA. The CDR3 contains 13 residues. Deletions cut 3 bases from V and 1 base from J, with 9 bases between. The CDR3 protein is CSVDGEGNTEAFF. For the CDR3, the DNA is TGCAGCGTTGACGGGGAAGGGAACACTGAAGCTTTCTTT.

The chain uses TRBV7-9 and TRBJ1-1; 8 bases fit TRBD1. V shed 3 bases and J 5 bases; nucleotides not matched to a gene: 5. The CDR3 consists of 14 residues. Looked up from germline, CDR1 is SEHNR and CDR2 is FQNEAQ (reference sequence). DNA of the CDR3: TGTGCCAGCAGCTTGCGAAACAGGGGGACTGAAGCTTTCTTT. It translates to CASSLRNRGTEAFF.

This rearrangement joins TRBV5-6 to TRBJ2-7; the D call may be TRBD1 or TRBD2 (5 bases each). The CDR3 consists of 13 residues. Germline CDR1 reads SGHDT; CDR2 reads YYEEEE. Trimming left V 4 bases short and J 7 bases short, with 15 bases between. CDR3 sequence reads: CASSLGRRNEQYV. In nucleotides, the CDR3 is TGTGCCAGCAGCCTGGGACGGAGGAATGAGCAGTACGTC.